This TCR beta chain was recorded in a study of regulatory T cells in long-lasting Graves disease. Findings of the study overall: Peripheral blood was the sole material, not thyroid tissue.

Time point specified: persistent/refractory GD, antithyroid drugs over 5 years with positive TRAb. The TCR library used RNA extracted from PBMCs. Peripheral blood, around 9.7 milliliters per patient, was collected in EDTA tubes. Arm-PCR of CDR3 regions with iRepertoire HTBI primers generated TCR beta libraries. In TCRdb, the multiplex PCR reads were re-called with MiXCR into one record per CDR3 protein. The sample includes roughly 450,000 distinct CDR3 sequences, around 22% of them seen just once. The CDR3 is made up of 13 amino acids. Trimming cost V 5 bases and J 7 bases; bases outside gene matches: 8. CDR1 and CDR2 (germline): LNHDA, SQIVND (reference sequence). This clonotype showed up many times. The antigen is not known.

V gene TRBV19 combines with J gene TRBJ2-7; 7 bases fit TRBD2. The sequence came from a female donor with Graves disease. This sample comprised peripheral blood mononuclear cells (PBMCs), obtained when the disease was refractory, from a patient treated with antithyroid drugs. CDR3 sequence: CASSAGTTLEQYF. The CDR3 region has the DNA TGTGCCAGTAGTGCCGGGACTACCCTTGAGCAGTACTTC.